This TCR beta chain was sequenced during a study of T cell clonotyping in hematopoietic cell transplantation. Sequencing was performed with immunoSEQ multiplex PCR; in TCRdb, only in-frame clones are kept and a portion is missing. The sample has around 37,000 clones, 85% seen once. Germline-derived CDR1 and CDR2 are SQVTM and ANQGSEA. Trimming removed 6 bases from V and 9 bases from J, with 14 bases in between. The CDR3 length is 11 residues. Time point reported: recipient sample about 28 days before transplant, after cytoreduction. This receptor was obtained from a man aged 55 to 70 with acute myeloid leukemia. Some clones in this sample may be carry-over from other donors' samples. The V call is TRBV29-1, the J call TRBJ1-1, with D maybe TRBD1 (6 bases). The source was peripheral blood mononuclear cells, collected before stem cell transplant. The CDR3 region is CSVWNGQQAFF. CDR3 DNA: TGCAGCGTCTGGAACGGACAGCAAGCTTTCTTT.